Listed here is a single T cell receptor (beta chain). Some clones are missing from TCRdb's copy, which holds only in-frame ones; the method was immunoSEQ multiplex PCR. The table shows approximately 76,000 clones, with around 85% occurring only once. This sample is part of a study of technical replicates of blood from several donors. Between the trimmed V and J ends, which lost 4 bases and 0 bases, there was a span of 19 bases. CDR3 length: 17 amino acids. CDR1 is MGHRA and CDR2 is YSYEKL in the germline V gene. The sequencing sample was made of PBMCs. The sequence derives from a human donor in good health. Some clones in this sample may be carry-over from other donors' samples. The chain couples TRBV4-1 to TRBJ2-7; D uncertain. CDR3 protein: CASSPGVGKPDSYEQYF. The CDR3, as DNA: TGCGCCAGCAGCCCGGGTGTTGGAAAACCCGACTCCTACGAGCAGTACTTC.